The present TCR beta chain was sequenced within a study of follicular helper T cells after annual influenza vaccination. The assay was immunoSEQ multiplex PCR, and TCRdb's table has in-frame clones only and misses some. In the table there are about 9,300 clones, about 90% of which are singletons. Stated time point: 2015-2016 season, pre-vaccination. Community-dwelling subjects without influenza vaccination in the prior 6 months were enrolled. Non-naive CD4+CXCR5+PD-1+ cTfh were sorted into ICOS+CD38+ and ICOS-CD38- fractions. V was shortened by 4 bases and J by 2 bases, with 10 bases between the two germline ends. CDR3 size: 14 residues. The germline CDR1 and CDR2 sequences are MGHRA and YSYEKL.

The source was CXCR5+ CD38- circulating T follicular helper cells from blood, collected on the day of influenza vaccination. Subset: circulating Tfh, non-naive CD4+CXCR5+PD-1+ (ICOS+CD38+ or ICOS-CD38-). The sequence came from an adult who received the influenza vaccine. The chain is built from TRBV4-1 and TRBJ2-3; D call uncertain. The CDR3 loop is CASSLAPNTDTQYF. CDR3 nucleotides: TGCGCCAGCAGCCTGGCCCCGAACACAGATACGCAGTATTTT.